The sequence of this T cell receptor (beta chain) was determined in a study of blood T cell repertoires in COVID-19. Original handling: Estimation of nucleated cell counts was performed using reference gene primer amplification. Measured with immunoSEQ multiplex PCR; TCRdb has only the in-frame clones, and not every one. V and J calls and clone size are those listed in that table; D and trimming were worked out from the DNA. The profile covers 200,000 to 300,000 clones, with about nine tenths appearing a single time and approximately 7.5% taken by the ten largest. The CDR3 is made up of 15 amino acids. V shed 3 bases, J shed 4 bases, and the junction held 6 bases outside the gene matches. In germline, CDR1 is SEHNR, CDR2 FQNEAQ (reference sequence).

Input material: peripheral blood. The TCR was taken from a man aged 60 to 69 who had recovered from COVID-19. This chain joins TRBV7-9 and TRBJ1-5; TRBD1 aligns across 7 bases. The DNA for the CDR3 is TGTGCCAGCAGCTTGGAGGGGGCCCGAAATCAGCCCCAGCATTTT. Translating gives CASSLEGARNQPQHF.